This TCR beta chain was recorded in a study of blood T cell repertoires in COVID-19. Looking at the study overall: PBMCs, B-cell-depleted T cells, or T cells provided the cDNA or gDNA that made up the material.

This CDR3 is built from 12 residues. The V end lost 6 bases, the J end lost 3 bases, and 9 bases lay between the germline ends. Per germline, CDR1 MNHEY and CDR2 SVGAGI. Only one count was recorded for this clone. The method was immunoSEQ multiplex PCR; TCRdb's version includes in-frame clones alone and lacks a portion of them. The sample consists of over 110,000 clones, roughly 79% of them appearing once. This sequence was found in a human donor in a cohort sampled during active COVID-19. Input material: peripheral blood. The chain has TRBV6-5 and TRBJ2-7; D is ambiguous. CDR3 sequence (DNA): TGTGCCAGCAGCAAGGCGGACTACGAGCAGTACTTC. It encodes CASSKADYEQYF.